What follows are 7 T cell receptor beta chains derived from one specimen sequenced in a study of T cells in Graves' hyperthyroidism and ophthalmopathy. RNA transcripts provided the source from which TCR beta CDR3 regions were amplified. First-round RT-PCR targeting the TCR CDR3 was performed with the HTBI primer set. One entry per CDR3 protein, called by TCRdb with MiXCR from the multiplex PCR reads. The sample comprises about 610,000 distinct CDR3 sequences, over 12% of which are singletons, and around 4% rests with the top ten. Sequencing was performed on blood. These receptor sequences come from a woman in her thirties or forties with Graves' ophthalmopathy.

At least ten counts were recorded for this clonotype. The chain combines TRBV15 with TRBJ2-5; D gene ambiguous. This CDR3 has 14 residues. Trimming pared 3 bases from V and 4 bases from J, leaving 12 bases between. The germline CDR1 and CDR2 sequences are LNHNV and YYDKDF (reference sequence). The CDR3, as DNA: TGTGCCACCAGCAGTGAAGACGCGCGAGAGACCCAGTACTTC. It yields the protein CATSSEDARETQYF.

The rearrangement links TRBV3-1 to TRBJ2-7, with 10 bases fitting TRBD2. There are 17 residues in the CDR3. Per the germline V gene, CDR1 is LGHDT and CDR2 is YNNKEL (reference sequence). Trimming at V came to 3 bases and at J to 3 bases, leaving 11 bases not matched to a gene. CDR3 sequence reads: CASSHPSGTSVDYEQYF. The CDR3 DNA sequence: TGTGCCAGCAGCCATCCGTCCGGGACTAGCGTCGACTACGAGCAGTACTTC.

This clonotype was observed a handful of times. The rearrangement joins TRBV29-1 to TRBJ2-5; TRBD2 might be the D (5 bases). Trimming took off 1 base at V and 7 bases at J, with 7 bases between the two ends. This CDR3 has 11 residues. Per the germline V gene, CDR1 is SQVTM and CDR2 is ANQGSEA. The CDR3 here is CSVEVGLTQYF. CDR3 DNA sequence: TGCAGCGTTGAAGTCGGACTGACCCAGTACTTC.

V and J are TRBV10-3 and TRBJ2-7, with 13 bases that match TRBD2. Germline CDR1 reads ENHRY; CDR2 reads SYGVKD. Trimming took 7 bases from V and 5 from J; bases not matched to a gene: 5. The CDR3 sequence is 14 residues long. The CDR3 region has the DNA TGTGCCATCACCACTGGACTAGCGGGAGACGAGCAGTACTTC. This gives the protein CAITTGLAGDEQYF.

In its sample, this clonotype was seen many times. The rearrangement links TRBV30 to TRBJ2-7; the D is unclear. V was shortened by 4 bases and J by 5 bases, with 9 bases between the two germline ends. This CDR3 region has 11 residues. Germline V gives CDR1 GTSNPN, CDR2 SVGIG (reference sequence). The DNA of the CDR3 is TGTGCCTGGACCGCCGCCCACGAGCAGTACTTC. It codes for CAWTAAHEQYF. The whole variable domain, remainder taken from reference TRBV30 and TRBJ2-7, is SQTIHQWPATLVQPVGSPLSLECTVEGTSNPNLYWYRQAAGRGLQLLFYSVGIGQISSEVPQNLSASRPQDRQFILSSKKLLLSDSGFYLCAWTAAHEQYFGPGTRLTVT.

This clonotype was counted a few times. The chain couples TRBV10-3 to TRBJ2-3; 12 positions match TRBD2. The CDR3 covers 15 residues. With V trimmed by 2 bases and J by 5 bases, 2 bases remained unmatched. The germline CDR1 and CDR2 sequences are ENHRY and SYGVKD. The CDR3 is CAISELAGGGDTQYF. The DNA for the CDR3 is TGTGCCATCAGTGAGCTAGCGGGAGGGGGAGATACGCAGTATTTT.

At least ten counts were recorded for this clonotype. CDR3 amino acids: CASSLGKAYEQYF. CDR3 DNA sequence: TGTGCCAGCAGTCTCGGGAAGGCCTACGAGCAGTACTTC. This rearrangement joins TRBV6-5 to TRBJ2-7, with D possibly being TRBD2 (5 bases). This CDR3 is 13 amino acids long. Germline-derived CDR1 and CDR2 are MNHEY and SVGAGI. V was trimmed by 5 bases and J by 2 bases, leaving 10 bases between them.